This T cell receptor beta chain was documented in a study of Graves' ophthalmopathy and Graves' hyperthyroidism (dated by TCRdb to 2017 to 2018). Study-level background: Peripheral blood samples were taken at the time of initial diagnosis, before any treatment was given. To tell Graves' ophthalmopathy apart from Graves' hyperthyroidism, and to predict which patients would progress to ophthalmopathy, the study relied on TCR beta repertoire signatures. Following sampling, methimazole starting at 30 mg daily was administered to hyperthyroidism patients, and high-dose intravenous methylprednisolone was administered to ophthalmopathy patients. In total, 135 blood samples were TCR-sequenced: approximately 40 ophthalmopathy, over 70 hyperthyroidism and some 17 hyperthyroidism-to-ophthalmopathy patients. For training and testing, the 80 to 100 patients in the discovery cohort were randomly divided in a 7:3 ratio. In several hyperthyroidism patients, the T-cell repertoire of thyroid tissue was compared with the T-cell repertoire of blood. An independent validation cohort was composed of some 19 hyperthyroidism patients and around 16 patients who later progressed from hyperthyroidism to ophthalmopathy. To explore V-J signatures that separate ophthalmopathy from hyperthyroidism, a discovery set of about a hundred patients was enrolled, consisting of under 50 with ophthalmopathy and roughly 57 with stable hyperthyroidism.

A remark on this clonotype: Its cognate antigen has yet to be identified. Per-base quality was not reported, and no clone a single base away is much larger than it.

For repertoire sequencing, the TCR beta CDR3 regions were amplified from RNA transcripts. The first round was an RT-PCR using HTBI primers with the Qiagen OneStep RT-PCR kit, and this first round was followed by a second-round multiplex PCR, then size selection and purification. Libraries were sequenced on an Illumina HiSeq2000 using paired-end 100 bp reads. Per the authors' processing: SOAPnuke was used to process the reads, removing any read that contained adapters or uncalled bases, had a mean Phred below 15, or lacked an exact match to the constant primer or identifier. COPE v1.2.5 was used to merge high-quality paired reads. Each unique nucleotide sequence was treated as a clonotype, and MiTCR v1.1 was used to align the clonotypes to the IMGT TRB V, D and J references. Analysis was restricted to V-J combinations with a frequency above 0.0001, which covered about 99% of repertoires. A TCR clonal expansion and chaos score per V-J combination was defined as the ratio of F50 clonal expansion to chaos observed in the TCRdist matrix. Welch's t-statistics and random forest were used to reduce the features to approximately 13 V-J combinations, which were then used as input to a naive Bayes classifier. The similarity between thyroid and blood repertoires was quantified using the Morisita-Horn index. TCRdb reanalyzed the raw reads on its own, using fastp at Q25 for trimming and MiXCR for clone calling, and kept in-frame beta chains. Every entry covers one CDR3 protein and lists the most common genes and DNA from its rows. TCRdb's processing, not the authors' own work, is the source of the V and J calls. Across this sample there are 350,000 to 400,000 distinct CDR3 sequences, with approximately 15% seen only once. The top ten clones comprise about 7% of the sample.

A patient counted as having stable hyperthyroidism if there was no progression to ophthalmopathy within 18 months of follow-up. Hyperthyroidism patients were newly diagnosed, with disease duration under 2 months, and aged 18 to 65 years. Anyone with other autoimmune diseases, uncontrolled infections, pregnancy or lactation was excluded from the study. Clinical symptoms, serum thyroxine, TRAb, thyroid ultrasound and orbital computed tomography were used for diagnosis. Using Ficoll-Paque density gradient centrifugation, PBMCs were isolated from less than 11 ml of fresh peripheral blood. Trizol reagent was used to extract the total RNA, and its quality was then checked on an Agilent 2100 Bioanalyzer. Beyond this particular receptor, the publication reports: Most expanded thyroid clonotypes with a frequency above 0.001 also appeared in blood, which suggests that blood repertoires may reflect the immune response in the thyroid. Sample size was not predetermined statistically, and investigators were not blinded to group allocation. In validation, the model predicted ophthalmopathy progression with 70.59% sensitivity and about 77% specificity; some 13 predicted patients were CT-confirmed with GO in a median of approximately 6.2 months. The 13-signature model separated ophthalmopathy from stable hyperthyroidism with 85% to 90% sensitivity and around 84% specificity in cross-validation, and 80%/75% in the test set.

Cut back by 0 bases and 0 bases, the V and J ends lie 12 bases apart. The CDR3 starts with the cysteine, ends with the phenylalanine, and has 18 residues. The CDR3 DNA has 54 bases and is translated from base 1. Looking up the germline V gene yields CDR1 LGHNA and CDR2 YNFKEQ. The specimen sequenced was peripheral blood. This TCR derives from a woman aged 18-29 years with stable Graves' hyperthyroidism. Donor details come from another sample of the same person, matched by shared clones. This chain is built from TRBV4-2 and TRBJ2-6; no D gene is confidently identified. The sequenced DNA: TGTGCCAGCAGCCAAGAGAAACAACAAACCTCTGGGGCCAACGTCCTGACTTTC. Its translation is CASSQEKQQTSGANVLTF.